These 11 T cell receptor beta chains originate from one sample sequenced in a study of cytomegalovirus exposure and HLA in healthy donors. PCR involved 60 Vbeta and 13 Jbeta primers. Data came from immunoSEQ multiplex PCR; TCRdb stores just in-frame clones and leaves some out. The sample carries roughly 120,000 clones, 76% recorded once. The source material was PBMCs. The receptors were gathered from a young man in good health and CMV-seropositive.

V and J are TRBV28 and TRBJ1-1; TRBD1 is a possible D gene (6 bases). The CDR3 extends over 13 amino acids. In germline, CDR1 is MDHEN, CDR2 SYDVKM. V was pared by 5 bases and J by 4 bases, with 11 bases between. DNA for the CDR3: TGTGCCAGCAGTGCGGGGGCATCCACTGAAGCTTTCTTT. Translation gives CASSAGASTEAFF.

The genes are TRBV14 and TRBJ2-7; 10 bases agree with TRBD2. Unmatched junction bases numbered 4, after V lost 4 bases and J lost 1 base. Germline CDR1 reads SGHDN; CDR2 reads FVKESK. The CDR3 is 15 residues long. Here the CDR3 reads CASSRTSGDSYEQYF. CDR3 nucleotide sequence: TGTGCCAGCAGCCGTACTAGCGGGGATTCCTACGAGCAGTACTTC.

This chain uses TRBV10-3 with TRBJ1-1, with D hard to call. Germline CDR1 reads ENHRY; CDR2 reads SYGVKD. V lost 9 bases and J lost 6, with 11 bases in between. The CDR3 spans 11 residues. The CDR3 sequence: CAIVVGAEAFF. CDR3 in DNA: TGTGCCATTGTGGTTGGAGCTGAAGCTTTCTTT.

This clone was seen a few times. DNA for the CDR3: TGTGCCAGCAGCGCCACGGGACGACAGGGGGCAAAAGCTGAAGCTTTCTTT. It codes for CASSATGRQGAKAEAFF. This chain uses TRBV9 with TRBJ1-1; 10 bases line up with TRBD1. This CDR3 is 17 amino acids long. V was pared by 3 bases and J by 6 bases, with 14 bases of the junction left unmatched. Germline V gives CDR1 SGDLS, CDR2 YYNGEE.

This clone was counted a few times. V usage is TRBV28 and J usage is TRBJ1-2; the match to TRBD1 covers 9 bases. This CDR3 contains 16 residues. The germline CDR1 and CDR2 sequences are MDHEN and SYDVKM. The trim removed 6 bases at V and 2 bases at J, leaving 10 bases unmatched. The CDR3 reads CASRSGTGPGNYGYTF. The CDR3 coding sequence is TGTGCCAGCAGATCCGGGACAGGGCCGGGAAACTATGGCTACACCTTC.

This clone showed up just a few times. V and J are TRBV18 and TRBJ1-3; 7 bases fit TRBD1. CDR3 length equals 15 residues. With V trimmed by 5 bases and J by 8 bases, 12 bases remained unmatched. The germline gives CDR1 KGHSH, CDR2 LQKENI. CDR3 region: CASSSTGIQDDTIYF. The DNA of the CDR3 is TGTGCCAGCTCATCGACAGGGATACAGGACGACACCATATATTTT.

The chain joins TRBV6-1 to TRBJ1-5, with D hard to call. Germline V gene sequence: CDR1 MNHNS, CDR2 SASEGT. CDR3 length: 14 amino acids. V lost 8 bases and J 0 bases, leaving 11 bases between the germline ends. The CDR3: CASGELLSNQPQHF. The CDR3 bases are TGTGCCAGCGGAGAACTGCTTAGCAATCAGCCCCAGCATTTT.

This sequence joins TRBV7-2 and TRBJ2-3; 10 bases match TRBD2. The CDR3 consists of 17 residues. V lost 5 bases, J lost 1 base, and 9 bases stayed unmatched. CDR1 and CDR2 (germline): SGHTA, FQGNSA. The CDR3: CASSPAGGPDRTDTQYF. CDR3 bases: TGTGCCAGCAGCCCAGCGGGGGGGCCAGATCGCACAGATACGCAGTATTTT.

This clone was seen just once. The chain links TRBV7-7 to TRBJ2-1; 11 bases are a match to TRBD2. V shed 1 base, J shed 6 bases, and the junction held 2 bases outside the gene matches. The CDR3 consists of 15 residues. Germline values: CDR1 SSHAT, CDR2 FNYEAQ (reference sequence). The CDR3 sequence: CASSLGLAGGNEQFF. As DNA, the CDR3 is TGTGCCAGCAGCTTAGGGCTAGCGGGGGGCAATGAGCAGTTCTTC.

For the CDR3, the DNA is TGTGCCAGCAGGAGCGACAGGGGTGGAAATCAGCCCCAGCATTTT. Its translation is CASRSDRGGNQPQHF. The chain joins TRBV2 to TRBJ1-5; 8 nucleotides match TRBD1. Trimming removed 6 bases from V and 4 bases from J; junction bases left unmatched: 8. Germline values: CDR1 SNHLY, CDR2 FYNNEI. This CDR3 is built from 15 residues.

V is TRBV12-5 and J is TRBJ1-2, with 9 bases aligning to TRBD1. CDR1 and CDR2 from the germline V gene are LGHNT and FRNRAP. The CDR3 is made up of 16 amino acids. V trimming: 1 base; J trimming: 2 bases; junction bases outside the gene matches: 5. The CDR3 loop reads CASGLALGTGNYGYTF. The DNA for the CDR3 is TGTGCTAGTGGTTTGGCCCTCGGGACAGGGAACTATGGCTACACCTTC.